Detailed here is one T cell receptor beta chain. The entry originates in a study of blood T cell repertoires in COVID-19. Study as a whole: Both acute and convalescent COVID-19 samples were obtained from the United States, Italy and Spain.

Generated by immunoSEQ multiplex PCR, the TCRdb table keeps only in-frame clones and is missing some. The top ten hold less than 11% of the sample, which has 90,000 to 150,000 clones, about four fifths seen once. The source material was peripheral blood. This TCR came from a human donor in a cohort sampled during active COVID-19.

The CDR3 loop is CASSIAGSTEAFF. In DNA, the CDR3 is TGTGCCAGTAGTATAGCAGGATCCACTGAAGCTTTCTTT. The chain is built from TRBV19 and TRBJ1-1; D gene ambiguous. The CDR3 length is 13 residues. In germline, CDR1 is LNHDA, CDR2 SQIVND (reference sequence). Trimming cost V 1 base and J 4 bases, with 7 bases left between them.